The 24 T cell receptor beta chains presented below share a single source sample, sequenced in a study of shared clonotypes between healthy human individuals. The repertoire was sequenced with immunoSEQ multiplex PCR; TCRdb's copy has only in-frame clones and lacks some. This sample yields some 2.4 million clones, of which roughly 93% are seen a single time; around 0.4% belongs to the top ten. Sequencing used naive CD4+ T cells from PBMCs. This sample's subset: CD45RA+ positively selected. The receptors stem from a man aged 18 to 29 in good health. Some clones in this sample may be carry-over from other donors' samples.

This chain joins TRBV19 and TRBJ2-1; a weak D match, TRBD2 (6 bases). V was clipped by 1 base and J by 7 bases, with 17 bases between them. This CDR3 has 16 residues. CDR1 and CDR2 from the germline V gene are LNHDA and SQIVND (reference sequence). The CDR3, as DNA: TGTGCCAGTAGTATAGCGACGGGACTCCGTGGGAATGAGCAGTTCTTC. Translating it yields CASSIATGLRGNEQFF.

The rearrangement uses TRBV18 and TRBJ2-5; perhaps TRBD2 as D (6 bases). The germline V gene encodes CDR1 KGHSH and CDR2 LQKENI. The CDR3 sequence is 13 residues long. V lost 3 bases to trimming and J lost 4 bases, with 9 bases between them. The CDR3 sequence: CASSPTSTETQYF. CDR3 nucleotides: TGTGCCAGCTCACCCACTAGCACAGAGACCCAGTACTTC.

Here the CDR3 reads CASSYTSSGANVLTF. CDR3 DNA sequence: TGTGCCAGCAGTTATACTAGCTCTGGGGCCAACGTCCTGACTTTC. V and J are TRBV6-6 and TRBJ2-6; D might be TRBD2 (5 bases). The CDR3 consists of 15 residues. The ends were cut back, 3 bases at V and 0 bases at J, with 6 bases in the middle. The germline V gene has CDR1 MNHNY and CDR2 SVGAGI (reference sequence).

The chain has TRBV15 and TRBJ1-1, with TRBD1 as a possible D gene (6 bases). V was shortened by 3 bases and J by 2 bases, with 19 bases between the two germline ends. The CDR3 extends over 17 amino acids. Germline CDR1 is LNHNV and CDR2 is YYDKDF (reference sequence). The CDR3 DNA is TGTGCCACCAGCAGCCCCGACCGGGACACCCGAAACACTGAAGCTTTCTTT. Amino acid sequence: CATSSPDRDTRNTEAFF.

The chain carries TRBV2 and TRBJ2-3, with unresolved D. CDR1 and CDR2 (germline): SNHLY, FYNNEI. The CDR3 loop spans 13 amino acids. Trimming pared 4 bases from V and 1 base from J, leaving 6 bases between. The CDR3 sequence is CASSVFRTDTQYF. DNA of the CDR3: TGTGCCAGCAGTGTATTTCGCACAGATACGCAGTATTTT.

The chain joins TRBV4-2 to TRBJ1-1; a weak D match, TRBD1 (6 bases). The CDR3 is 16 amino acids. In germline, CDR1 is LGHNA, CDR2 YNFKEQ. Trimming left V 1 base short and J 1 base short, with 13 bases between. In DNA, the CDR3 is TGTGCCAGCAGCCAAGTACCGAACAGGGCGAACACTGAAGCTTTCTTT. Protein product: CASSQVPNRANTEAFF.

The genes are TRBV5-1 and TRBJ2-7, with 10 bases fitting TRBD1. The CDR3 has 16 residues. CDR1 is SGHRS and CDR2 is YFSETQ in the germline V gene. Trimming at V came to 0 bases and at J to 4 bases, leaving 7 bases not matched to a gene. Here the CDR3 reads CASSLDLGQGSYEQYF. The CDR3 DNA is TGCGCCAGCAGCTTGGATTTGGGACAGGGGTCGTACGAGCAGTACTTC.

The gene calls are TRBV11-3 and TRBJ2-1; no definite D call. Trimming shortened V by 5 bases and J by 5 bases, and 10 bases separated the two germline ends. The CDR3 is made up of 13 amino acids. Per the germline V gene, CDR1 is SGHNT and CDR2 is YENEEA. The CDR3 DNA sequence: TGTGCCAGCAGCCCTGGACGCCACAATGAGCAGTTCTTC. This sequence encodes CASSPGRHNEQFF.

This clone was counted once. V gene TRBV11-1 combines with J gene TRBJ1-1; D ambiguous. Germline loops: CDR1 SGHAT, CDR2 FQDESV (reference sequence). This CDR3 contains 15 residues. Trimming pared 2 bases from V and 1 base from J, leaving 11 bases between. The CDR3 is CASSLYEGKNTEAFF. CDR3 nucleotide sequence: TGTGCCAGCAGCTTATACGAAGGGAAGAACACTGAAGCTTTCTTT.

The chain is built from TRBV5-1 and TRBJ2-2; D remains unclear. CDR1 and CDR2 from the germline V gene are SGHRS and YFSETQ. V was shortened by 6 bases and J by 4 bases, with 13 bases between the two germline ends. CDR3 length: 14 residues. CDR3 in DNA: TGCGCCAGCATCGAAGGTTCGGGCACCGGGGAGCTGTTTTTT. It yields the protein CASIEGSGTGELFF. The complete variable domain, with remaining parts taken from reference TRBV5-1 and TRBJ2-2, reads KAGVTQTPRYLIKTRGQQVTLSCSPISGHRSVSWYQQTPGQGLQFLFEYFSETQRNKGNFPGRFSGRQFSNSRSEMNVSTLELGDSALYLCASIEGSGTGELFFGEGSRLTVL.

The chain has TRBV19 and TRBJ1-1; D is undetermined. V lost 4 bases and J lost 7, with 16 bases in between. Germline CDR1 reads LNHDA; CDR2 reads SQIVND (reference sequence). The CDR3 is made up of 14 amino acids. The CDR3 reads CASSRPLGSGEAFF. The CDR3 DNA is TGTGCCAGTAGTAGGCCGCTGGGAAGCGGTGAAGCTTTCTTT.

This chain connects TRBV30 to TRBJ2-7; D possibly corresponds to TRBD2 (6 bases). V shed 2 bases and J shed 3 bases, with 14 bases lying between them. CDR3 size: 14 residues. CDR1 is GTSNPN and CDR2 is SVGIG in the germline V gene (reference sequence). The CDR3 DNA follows: TGTGCCTGGAGTCGGGGAGGTTCTGGCTACGAGCAGTACTTC. Translation gives CAWSRGGSGYEQYF.

V and J are TRBV7-2 and TRBJ1-5; D is possibly TRBD1 (6 bases). V lost 1 base and J 6 bases, leaving 16 bases between the germline ends. This CDR3 has 16 residues. Germline CDR1 reads SGHTA; CDR2 reads FQGNSA. CDR3 nucleotides: TGTGCCAGCAGCTTAGAGTGGGCAGGGGCAAGTCAGCCCCAGCATTTT. Encoded protein: CASSLEWAGASQPQHF.

This chain joins TRBV9 and TRBJ1-6; D is ambiguous. The germline V and J ends were trimmed by 6 bases and 7 bases, with 23 bases remaining between them. Germline lookup yields CDR1 SGDLS and CDR2 YYNGEE. The CDR3 sequence is 17 residues long. The CDR3, as DNA: TGTGCCAGCAAGACCCGGGAGGCGCGACGACGAAATTCACCCCTCCACTTT. Protein: CASKTREARRRNSPLHF.

The rearrangement uses TRBV18 and TRBJ2-2; D gene uncertain. Deletions cut 3 bases from V and 0 bases from J, with 14 bases between. Germline values: CDR1 KGHSH, CDR2 LQKENI. CDR3 length: 17 residues. CDR3 nucleotides: TGTGCCAGCTCACCGTTCAGAAACCACGCGAACACCGGGGAGCTGTTTTTT. It encodes CASSPFRNHANTGELFF.

The J gene is TRBJ2-3, the V gene TRBV2; D remains unclear. CDR3 size: 13 residues. Germline V gives CDR1 SNHLY, CDR2 FYNNEI. Trimming stripped 8 bases from V and 4 bases from J, with 13 bases between. The CDR3 reads CASWGQDPDTQYF. Here the CDR3 DNA reads TGTGCCAGCTGGGGTCAGGACCCAGATACGCAGTATTTT.

This chain uses TRBV5-5 with TRBJ2-7; D is undetermined. Deletions cut 1 base from V and 6 bases from J, with 17 bases between. Germline V CDR1 and CDR2: SGHKS, YYEKEE (reference sequence). CDR3 length: 15 amino acids. The CDR3 protein is CASSLSRPLASEQYF. The CDR3 nucleotides read TGTGCCAGCAGCTTGTCTCGGCCCTTAGCATCCGAGCAGTACTTC.

The rearrangement joins TRBV6-1 to TRBJ2-1; 7 bases match TRBD1. V lost 8 bases and J lost 3; bases outside the gene matches: 10. The germline gives CDR1 MNHNS, CDR2 SASEGT. CDR3 length: 15 residues. In DNA form, the CDR3 reads TGTGCCAGCTCCTCCCGGGACAGTTACTACAATGAGCAGTTCTTC. It specifies CASSSRDSYYNEQFF.

This clone has a handful of counts. The chain carries TRBV6-5 and TRBJ1-5, with a weak D call TRBD1 (6 bases). Trimming stripped 6 bases from V and 1 base from J, with 13 bases between. The CDR3 length is 15 residues. Per the germline V gene, CDR1 is MNHEY and CDR2 is SVGAGI. The CDR3 spells CASSPTGSSNQPQHF. The CDR3 region has the DNA TGTGCCAGCAGCCCAACAGGGTCCAGCAATCAGCCCCAGCATTTT.

The CDR3 sequence is CATSRARNEKLFF. The CDR3, as DNA: TGTGCCACCAGCAGGGCGCGAAATGAAAAACTGTTTTTT. This sequence joins TRBV15 and TRBJ1-4; D is uncertain. Germline V gene lookup returns CDR1 LNHNV and CDR2 YYDKDF (reference sequence). The CDR3 is 13 amino acids. V shed 3 bases and J shed 5 bases, with 7 bases lying between them.

V is TRBV30 and J is TRBJ1-1; 9 bases line up with TRBD1. V lost 0 bases, J lost 6 bases, and 5 bases stayed unmatched. This CDR3 has 14 residues. From germline, CDR1 is GTSNPN and CDR2 SVGIG (reference sequence). CDR3: CAWSVQGAIAEAFF. The DNA for the CDR3 is TGTGCCTGGAGTGTACAGGGGGCGATCGCTGAAGCTTTCTTT.

The J gene is TRBJ2-7, the V gene TRBV5-1; no definite D call. The CDR3 consists of 15 residues. Per the germline V gene, CDR1 is SGHRS and CDR2 is YFSETQ. With 0 bases removed from V and 3 bases from J, the gap between germline ends came to 13 bases. CDR3 DNA sequence: TGCGCCAGCAGCTTGGGGGTAAGGGAAGACTACGAGCAGTACTTC. Translating gives CASSLGVREDYEQYF.

The V call is TRBV5-1, the J call TRBJ1-1; D gene ambiguous. The V gene's germline CDR1 is SGHRS and CDR2 YFSETQ. This CDR3 is built from 15 residues. The ends were cut back, 1 base at V and 7 bases at J, with 17 bases in the middle. DNA for the CDR3: TGCGCCAGCAGCTTGCTGGCAGGTCGCGAGGGTGAAGCTTTCTTT. This codes for CASSLLAGREGEAFF.

The rearrangement uses TRBV5-6 and TRBJ2-3; 9 bases are a match to TRBD2. The CDR3 has 17 amino acids. Unmatched junction bases numbered 7, after V lost 0 bases and J lost 2 bases. Germline V gives CDR1 SGHDT, CDR2 YYEEEE. CDR3 region: CASSLASAGGVTDTQYF. Written as DNA, the CDR3 is TGTGCCAGCAGCTTGGCCTCCGCGGGGGGGGTCACAGATACGCAGTATTTT.